This TCR beta chain was sequenced in a study of ipilimumab plus nivolumab after autologous stem cell transplantation. Study conclusions and caveats: TCR repertoire, Treg phenotype and gut microbiota reportedly support more study of this approach.

V dropped 5 bases and J dropped 0 bases, with 12 bases sitting between them. CDR1 and CDR2 from the germline V gene are SSHAT and FNYEAQ (reference sequence). The CDR3 extends over 15 amino acids. Profiling relied on immunoSEQ multiplex PCR, and the TCRdb table lists in-frame clones only, not all of them. This table holds fewer than 95,000 clones, nearly 85% found once. A note on this clone: The antigen remains unidentified.

The J gene is TRBJ2-3, the V gene TRBV7-7; D uncertain. Sample: PBMCs, taken in a trial of ipilimumab plus nivolumab as post-transplant consolidation. The TCR was taken from a male donor with diffuse large B-cell lymphoma. The CDR3 coding sequence is TGTGCCAGCAGCCCAACATATACTAGCACAGATACGCAGTATTTT. Translated: CASSPTYTSTDTQYF.